Listed below are T cell receptor beta chains from one sample, sequenced in a study of shared T cell receptors in the human thymus. This table comes from immunoSEQ multiplex PCR, and its TCRdb copy is limited to in-frame clones, with some not included. The sample gives roughly 560,000 clones, 70% to 80% of which show up once; about 0.013% is in the top ten. This sample was shared with a second study, whose subject was human thymus T cells.

The source material was thymocytes. These receptors came from a boy under two years old with a congenital heart defect. The CDR3 runs from the conserved cysteine through the conserved F or W. A D gene is named only where the DNA matches it firmly. The size field is filled for only some rows; it gives once, few, many or a size class.

V: TRBV7-8; J: TRBJ2-2; D: TRBD2; size: -; CDR3: CASSLVYGRWTGELFF; DNA: TGTGCCAGCAGCTTAGTTTACGGGAGGTGGACCGGGGAGCTGTTTTTT
V: TRBV5-1; J: TRBJ2-1; D: TRBD2; size: -; CDR3: CASSLASGSANEQFF; DNA: TGCGCCAGCAGCTTGGCTAGCGGGAGTGCGAATGAGCAGTTCTTC
V: TRBV15; J: TRBJ2-7; D: -; size: -; CDR3: CATSSFHRDEQYF; DNA: TGTGCCACCAGCAGCTTTCACAGGGACGAGCAGTACTTC
V: TRBV28; J: TRBJ1-5; D: -; size: few; CDR3: CASSLGGGNQPQHF; DNA: TGTGCCAGCAGTTTGGGGGGTGGCAATCAGCCCCAGCATTTT
V: TRBV19; J: TRBJ2-1; D: -; size: few; CDR3: CASPGWNEQFF; DNA: TGTGCCAGTCCCGGGTGGAATGAGCAGTTCTTC
V: TRBV11-2; J: TRBJ2-7; D: TRBD2; size: -; CDR3: CASSPEPGLAGCRGEQYF; DNA: TGTGCCAGCAGCCCCGAACCGGGACTAGCGGGGTGCAGGGGCGAGCAGTACTTC
V: TRBV19; J: TRBJ2-5; D: -; size: -; CDR3: CASSIPSHNQETQYF; DNA: TGTGCCAGTAGTATTCCCTCACATAACCAAGAGACCCAGTACTTC
V: TRBV7-3; J: TRBJ2-5; D: -; size: -; CDR3: CASSLTAQETQYF; DNA: TGTGCCAGCAGCTTGACTGCCCAAGAGACCCAGTACTTC
V: TRBV10-3; J: TRBJ1-4; D: -; size: -; CDR3: CAISESGGGEKLFF; DNA: TGTGCCATCAGTGAGTCGGGAGGAGGTGAAAAACTGTTTTTT
V: TRBV27; J: TRBJ2-5; D: TRBD2; size: few; CDR3: CASSSLAGGKQETQYF; DNA: TGTGCCAGCAGTTCCTTAGCGGGAGGGAAACAAGAGACCCAGTACTTC
V: TRBV4-3; J: TRBJ2-1; D: TRBD2; size: -; CDR3: CASSRTDGAGVKNEQFF; DNA: TGCGCCAGCAGCCGAACGGACGGAGCGGGAGTGAAAAATGAGCAGTTCTTC
V: TRBV2; J: TRBJ2-2; D: TRBD2; size: few; CDR3: CASSPRTSGRANTGELFF; DNA: TGTGCCAGCAGTCCACGGACTAGCGGGAGGGCTAACACCGGGGAGCTGTTTTTT
V: TRBV4-3; J: TRBJ2-7; D: TRBD2; size: -; CDR3: CASSQGTSGYEQYF; DNA: TGCGCCAGCAGCCAAGGGACTAGCGGCTACGAGCAGTACTTC
V: TRBV5-6; J: TRBJ2-7; D: -; size: -; CDR3: CASSLAPPGEQYF; DNA: TGTGCCAGCAGCTTGGCCCCCCCGGGCGAGCAGTACTTC
V: TRBV5-1; J: TRBJ2-7; D: -; size: -; CDR3: CASSPGVRGSYEQYF; DNA: TGCGCCAGCAGCCCCGGTGTGCGGGGATCCTACGAGCAGTACTTC
V: TRBV23-1; J: TRBJ2-7; D: TRBD1; size: -; CDR3: CASSHNRGKSSYEQYF; DNA: TGCGCCAGCAGTCACAACAGGGGAAAGTCCTCCTACGAGCAGTACTTC
V: TRBV11-2; J: TRBJ2-7; D: -; size: -; CDR3: CASSLGAREQYF; DNA: TGTGCCAGCAGCTTGGGGGCGCGGGAGCAGTACTTC
V: TRBV19; J: TRBJ2-1; D: TRBD2; size: once; CDR3: CASSISETSGNLNEQFF; DNA: TGTGCCAGTAGTATTTCCGAGACTAGCGGGAACCTCAATGAGCAGTTCTTC
V: TRBV9; J: TRBJ2-5; D: -; size: -; CDR3: CASSVGLEGSAIETQYF; DNA: TGTGCCAGCAGCGTAGGCCTGGAGGGGAGCGCCATTGAGACCCAGTACTTC
V: TRBV29-1; J: TRBJ2-1; D: TRBD1; size: -; CDR3: CSVPTGGTGGLNEQFF; DNA: TGCAGCGTCCCCACCGGGGGGACAGGGGGCTTAAATGAGCAGTTCTTC
V: TRBV9; J: TRBJ2-2; D: TRBD2; size: once; CDR3: CASSALASLRGAGELFF; DNA: TGTGCCAGCAGCGCGCTTGCGAGCCTTCGGGGGGCCGGGGAGCTGTTTTTT
V: TRBV4-3; J: TRBJ2-5; D: -; size: -; CDR3: CASSQVEVPSQGSVQETQYF; DNA: TGCGCCAGCAGCCAAGTGGAGGTTCCTAGCCAAGGGAGTGTACAAGAGACCCAGTACTTC
V: TRBV27; J: TRBJ2-3; D: -; size: -; CDR3: CASSPPTGSTDTQYF; DNA: TGTGCCAGCAGTCCGCCGACAGGTAGCACAGATACGCAGTATTTT
V: TRBV7-9; J: TRBJ2-1; D: TRBD2; size: few; CDR3: CASSLAGLAAYNEQFF; DNA: TGTGCCAGCAGCTTAGCGGGACTAGCGGCATACAATGAGCAGTTCTTC
V: TRBV7-2; J: TRBJ2-5; D: -; size: few; CDR3: CASSSRQGTKETQYF; DNA: TGTGCCAGCAGCTCTAGACAGGGGACTAAAGAGACCCAGTACTTC
V: TRBV6-1; J: TRBJ2-3; D: TRBD1; size: -; CDR3: CASSGPDRVVETDTQYF; DNA: TGTGCCAGCAGTGGGCCGGACAGGGTAGTTGAAACAGATACGCAGTATTTT
V: TRBV29-1; J: TRBJ2-7; D: -; size: -; CDR3: CSVALAPYEQYF; DNA: TGCAGCGTTGCTCTAGCGCCCTACGAGCAGTACTTC
V: TRBV6-6; J: TRBJ1-5; D: -; size: once; CDR3: CASSYSPESHNQPQHF; DNA: TGTGCCAGCAGTTACAGCCCCGAGTCCCACAATCAGCCCCAGCATTTT
V: TRBV28; J: TRBJ1-5; D: TRBD1; size: once; CDR3: CASNPGQGGQPQHF; DNA: TGTGCCAGCAATCCCGGACAGGGCGGTCAGCCCCAGCATTTT
V: TRBV11-2; J: TRBJ1-3; D: -; size: -; CDR3: CASSLNPGSGNTIYF; DNA: TGTGCCAGCAGCTTAAACCCGGGCTCTGGAAACACCATATATTTT
V: TRBV7-2; J: TRBJ2-5; D: TRBD2; size: -; CDR3: CASSSGGGETQYF; DNA: TGTGCCAGCAGCTCGGGGGGAGGAGAGACCCAGTACTTC
V: TRBV9; J: TRBJ2-7; D: -; size: -; CDR3: CASSPKGQGPNYEQYF; DNA: TGTGCCAGCAGCCCCAAGGGGCAGGGCCCCAACTACGAGCAGTACTTC
V: TRBV7-8; J: TRBJ2-2; D: -; size: -; CDR3: CASSSSANTGELFF; DNA: TGTGCCAGCAGTTCTAGCGCCAACACCGGGGAGCTGTTTTTT
V: TRBV5-1; J: TRBJ2-5; D: TRBD1; size: few; CDR3: CASSLVGTGRGETQYF; DNA: TGCGCCAGCAGCTTGGTGGGGACAGGGCGGGGAGAGACCCAGTACTTC
V: TRBV7-2; J: TRBJ1-3; D: -; size: -; CDR3: CASSQEKHREYTIYF; DNA: TGTGCCAGCAGCCAAGAAAAGCACAGGGAGTACACCATATATTTT
V: TRBV27; J: TRBJ2-2; D: -; size: -; CDR3: CASSSGAQGNTGELFF; DNA: TGTGCCAGCAGTTCGGGCGCACAGGGAAACACCGGGGAGCTGTTTTTT
V: TRBV19; J: TRBJ2-5; D: -; size: few; CDR3: CASSIGGRTCQETQYF; DNA: TGTGCCAGTAGTATAGGAGGGCGGACCTGCCAAGAGACCCAGTACTTC
V: TRBV4-3; J: TRBJ2-7; D: TRBD2; size: -; CDR3: CASSRRLAGVPYEQYF; DNA: TGCGCCAGCAGCCGCCGACTAGCGGGAGTTCCCTACGAGCAGTACTTC
V: TRBV14; J: TRBJ2-3; D: -; size: once; CDR3: CASSQPSQAGTPTDTQYF; DNA: TGTGCCAGCAGCCAACCGAGCCAGGCGGGGACCCCCACAGATACGCAGTATTTT
V: TRBV5-5; J: TRBJ2-3; D: TRBD1; size: -; CDR3: CASSLVRGRYTDTQYF; DNA: TGTGCCAGCAGCTTGGTCAGGGGGCGATACACAGATACGCAGTATTTT
V: TRBV19; J: TRBJ1-1; D: -; size: -; CDR3: CASSQTRDTEAFF; DNA: TGTGCCAGTAGTCAGACCAGGGACACTGAAGCTTTCTTT